The entry below describes one T cell receptor (beta chain). These data come from a study of blood T cell repertoires in COVID-19. Authors' analysis steps: Reference gene primer amplification gave nucleated cell count estimates. Assay: immunoSEQ multiplex PCR; the TCRdb copy retains only in-frame clones and omits some. The V and J calls and the clone size are those of that table, but D and trimming were determined from the DNA. The profile covers more than 90,000 clones, with 60% to 85% appearing a single time and about 6.6% taken by the ten largest. V shed 0 bases and J shed 5 bases, with 8 bases lying between them. CDR1 and CDR2 (germline): LGHDT, YNNKEL (reference sequence). The CDR3 is made up of 14 amino acids.

The source is a man between 65 and 79 years old with acute or convalescent COVID-19. This chain links TRBV3-1 (or the pseudogene TRBV3-2) with TRBJ1-5; D is uncertain. The material sequenced was peripheral blood. The CDR3 nucleotides are TGTGCCAGCAGCCAAGATCACCGGGATCAGCCCCAGCATTTT. Translating it yields CASSQDHRDQPQHF.